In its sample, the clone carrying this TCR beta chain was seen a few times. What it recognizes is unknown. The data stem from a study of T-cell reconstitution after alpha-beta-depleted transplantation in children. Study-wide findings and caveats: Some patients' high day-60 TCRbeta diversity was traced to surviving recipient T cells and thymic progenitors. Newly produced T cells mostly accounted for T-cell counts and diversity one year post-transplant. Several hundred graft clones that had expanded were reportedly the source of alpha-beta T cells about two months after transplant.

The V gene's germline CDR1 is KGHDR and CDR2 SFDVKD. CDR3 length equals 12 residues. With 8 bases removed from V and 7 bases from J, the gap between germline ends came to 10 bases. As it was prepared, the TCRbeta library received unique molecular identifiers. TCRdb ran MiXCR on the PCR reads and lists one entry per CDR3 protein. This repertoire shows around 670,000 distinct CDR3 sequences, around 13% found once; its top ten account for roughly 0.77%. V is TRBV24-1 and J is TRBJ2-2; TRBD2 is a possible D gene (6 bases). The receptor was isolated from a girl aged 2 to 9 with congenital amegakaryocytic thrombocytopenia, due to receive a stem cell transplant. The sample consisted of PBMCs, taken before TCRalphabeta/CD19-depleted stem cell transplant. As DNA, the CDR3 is TGTGCCACCACGGGGGTCGACGGGGAGCTGTTTTTT. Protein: CATTGVDGELFF.